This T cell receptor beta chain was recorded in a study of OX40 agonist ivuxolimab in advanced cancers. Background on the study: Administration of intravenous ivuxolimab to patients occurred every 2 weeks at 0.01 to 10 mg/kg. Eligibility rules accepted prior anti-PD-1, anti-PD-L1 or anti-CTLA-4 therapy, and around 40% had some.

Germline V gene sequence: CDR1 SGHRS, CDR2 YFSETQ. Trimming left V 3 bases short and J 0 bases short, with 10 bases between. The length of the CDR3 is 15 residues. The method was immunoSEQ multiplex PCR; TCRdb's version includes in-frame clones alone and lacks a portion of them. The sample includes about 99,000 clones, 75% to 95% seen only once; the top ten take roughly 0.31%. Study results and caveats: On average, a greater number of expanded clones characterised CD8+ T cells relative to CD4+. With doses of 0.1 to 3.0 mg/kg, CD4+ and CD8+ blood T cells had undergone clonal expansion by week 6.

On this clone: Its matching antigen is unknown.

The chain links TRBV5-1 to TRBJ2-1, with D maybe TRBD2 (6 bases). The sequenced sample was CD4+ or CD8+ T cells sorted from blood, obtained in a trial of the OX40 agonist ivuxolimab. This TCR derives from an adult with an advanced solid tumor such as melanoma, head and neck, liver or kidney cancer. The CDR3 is CASSSSGPSYNEQFF. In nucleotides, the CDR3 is TGCGCCAGCAGCTCCAGCGGGCCCTCCTACAATGAGCAGTTCTTC.